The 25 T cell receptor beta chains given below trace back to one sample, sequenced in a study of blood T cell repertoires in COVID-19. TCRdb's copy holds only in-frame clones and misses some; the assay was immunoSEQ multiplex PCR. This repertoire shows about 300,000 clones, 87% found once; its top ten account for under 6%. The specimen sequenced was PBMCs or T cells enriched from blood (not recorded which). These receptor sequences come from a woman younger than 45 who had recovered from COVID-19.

Written as DNA, the CDR3 is TGTGCCAGCAGCCTCGTTGGACAGACAGAGAACACTGAAGCTTTCTTT. Its protein is CASSLVGQTENTEAFF. The chain has TRBV11-2 and TRBJ1-1; D might be TRBD1 (6 bases). The germline gives CDR1 SGHAT, CDR2 FQNNGV. V was clipped by 5 bases and J by 1 base, with 17 bases between them. CDR3 size: 16 residues. The full variable domain, completed using reference TRBV11-2 and TRBJ1-1, is EAGVAQSPRYKIIEKRQSVAFWCNPISGHATLYWYQQILGQGPKLLIQFQNNGVVDDSQLPKDRFSAERLKGVDSTLKIQPAKLEDSAVYLCASSLVGQTENTEAFFGQGTRLTVV.

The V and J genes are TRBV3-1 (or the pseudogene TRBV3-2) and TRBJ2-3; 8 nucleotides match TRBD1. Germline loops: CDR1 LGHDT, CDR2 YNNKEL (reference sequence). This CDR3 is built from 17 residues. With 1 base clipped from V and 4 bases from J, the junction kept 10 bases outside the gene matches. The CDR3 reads CASSQVPDTGGPDTQYF. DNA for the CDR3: TGTGCCAGCAGCCAAGTCCCGGACACAGGGGGTCCAGATACGCAGTATTTT.

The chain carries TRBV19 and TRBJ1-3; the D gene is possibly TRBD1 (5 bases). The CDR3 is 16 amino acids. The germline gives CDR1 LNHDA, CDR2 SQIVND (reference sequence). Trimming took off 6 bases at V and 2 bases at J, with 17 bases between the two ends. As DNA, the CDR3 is TGTGCCAGTAGCCAAGGGACTTGGGGGACTGGAAACACCATATATTTT. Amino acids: CASSQGTWGTGNTIYF.

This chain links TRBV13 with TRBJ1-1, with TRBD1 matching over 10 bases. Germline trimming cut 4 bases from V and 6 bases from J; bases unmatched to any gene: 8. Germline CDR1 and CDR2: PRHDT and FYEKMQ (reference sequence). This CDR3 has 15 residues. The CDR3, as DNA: TGTGCCAGCAGCTCATGGACAGGGGGGAGCTCTGAAGCTTTCTTT. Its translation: CASSSWTGGSSEAFF. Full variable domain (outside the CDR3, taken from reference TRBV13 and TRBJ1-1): AAGVIQSPRHLIKEKRETATLKCYPIPRHDTVYWYQQGPGQDPQFLISFYEKMQSDKGSIPDRFSAQQFSDYHSELNMSSLELGDSALYFCASSSWTGGSSEAFFGQGTRLTVV.

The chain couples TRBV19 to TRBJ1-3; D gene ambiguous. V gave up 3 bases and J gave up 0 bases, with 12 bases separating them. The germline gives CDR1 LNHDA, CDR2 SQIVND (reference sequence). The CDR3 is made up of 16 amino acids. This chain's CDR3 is CASSMGRSFSGNTIYF. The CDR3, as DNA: TGTGCCAGTAGTATGGGCAGATCATTCTCTGGAAACACCATATATTTT.

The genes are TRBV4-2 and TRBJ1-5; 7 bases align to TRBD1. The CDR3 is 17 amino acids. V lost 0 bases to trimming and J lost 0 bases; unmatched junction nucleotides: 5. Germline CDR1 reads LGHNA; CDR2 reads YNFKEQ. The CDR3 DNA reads TGTGCCAGCAGCCAAGAGCCAACAGGGGATAGCAATCAGCCCCAGCATTTT. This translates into CASSQEPTGDSNQPQHF.

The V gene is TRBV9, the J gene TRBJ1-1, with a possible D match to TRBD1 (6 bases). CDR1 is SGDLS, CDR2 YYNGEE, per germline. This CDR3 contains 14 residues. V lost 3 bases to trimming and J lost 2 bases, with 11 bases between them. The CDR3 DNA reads TGTGCCAGCAGCGCAGGGACACTAAACACTGAAGCTTTCTTT. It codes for CASSAGTLNTEAFF.

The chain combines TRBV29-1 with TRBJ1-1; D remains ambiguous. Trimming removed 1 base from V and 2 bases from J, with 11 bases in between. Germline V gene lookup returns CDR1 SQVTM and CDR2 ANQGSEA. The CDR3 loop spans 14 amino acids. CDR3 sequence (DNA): TGCAGCGTTGAAGTTTTGGGAGTCAACACTGAAGCTTTCTTT. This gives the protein CSVEVLGVNTEAFF.

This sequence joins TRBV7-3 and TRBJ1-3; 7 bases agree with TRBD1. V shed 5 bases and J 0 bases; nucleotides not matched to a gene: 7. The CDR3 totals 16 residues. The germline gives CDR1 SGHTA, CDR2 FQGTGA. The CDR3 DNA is TGTGCCAGCAGCGTACAGGGGACAACCTCTGGAAACACCATATATTTT. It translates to CASSVQGTTSGNTIYF.

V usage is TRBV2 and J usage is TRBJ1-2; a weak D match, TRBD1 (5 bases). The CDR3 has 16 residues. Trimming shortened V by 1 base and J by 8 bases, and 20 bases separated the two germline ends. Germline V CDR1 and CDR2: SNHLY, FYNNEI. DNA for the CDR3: TGTGCCAGCAGTGAAGGGGGCCGGGTGGATAAGGAGGGCTACACCTTC. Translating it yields CASSEGGRVDKEGYTF. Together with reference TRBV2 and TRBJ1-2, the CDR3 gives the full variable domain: EPEVTQTPSHQVTQMGQEVILRCVPISNHLYFYWYRQILGQKVEFLVSFYNNEISEKSEIFDDQFSVERPDGSNFTLKIRSTKLEDSAMYFCASSEGGRVDKEGYTFGSGTRLTVV.

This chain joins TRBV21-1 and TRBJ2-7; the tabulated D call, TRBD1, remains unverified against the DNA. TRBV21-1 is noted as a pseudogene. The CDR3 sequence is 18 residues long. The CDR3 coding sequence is TGTGCCAGCAGCCCGCTCCGGGACAGGCCTAAAGTGGCCTACGAGCAGTACTTC. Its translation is CASSPLRDRPKVAYEQYF.

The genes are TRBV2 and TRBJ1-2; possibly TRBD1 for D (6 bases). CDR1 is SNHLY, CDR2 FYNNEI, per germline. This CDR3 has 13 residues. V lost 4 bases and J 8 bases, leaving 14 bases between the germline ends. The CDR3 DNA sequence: TGTGCCAGCAGTGGACAGGCTCTCGGGGGCTACACCTTC. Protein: CASSGQALGGYTF.

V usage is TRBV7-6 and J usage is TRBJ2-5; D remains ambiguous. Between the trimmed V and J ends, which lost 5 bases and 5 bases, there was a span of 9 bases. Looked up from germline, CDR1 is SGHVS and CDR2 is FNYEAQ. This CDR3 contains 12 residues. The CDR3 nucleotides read TGTGCCAGCAGCCCAGCCGGGGAGACCCAGTACTTC. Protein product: CASSPAGETQYF.

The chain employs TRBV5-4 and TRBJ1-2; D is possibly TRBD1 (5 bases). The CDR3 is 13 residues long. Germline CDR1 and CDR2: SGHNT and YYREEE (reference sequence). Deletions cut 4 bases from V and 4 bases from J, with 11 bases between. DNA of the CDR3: TGTGCCAGCAGCGTTGACAGCGCCTATGGCTACACCTTC. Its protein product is CASSVDSAYGYTF. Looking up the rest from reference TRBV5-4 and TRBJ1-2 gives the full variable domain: ETGVTQSPTHLIKTRGQQVTLRCSSQSGHNTVSWYQQALGQGPQFIFQYYREEENGRGNFPPRFSGLQFPNYSSELNVNALELDDSALYLCASSVDSAYGYTFGSGTRLTVV.

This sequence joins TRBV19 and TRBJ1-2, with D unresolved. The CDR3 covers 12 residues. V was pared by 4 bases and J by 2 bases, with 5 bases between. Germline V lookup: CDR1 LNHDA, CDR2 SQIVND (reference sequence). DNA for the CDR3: TGTGCCAGTAGTAACATGAACTATGGCTACACCTTC. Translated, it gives CASSNMNYGYTF.

CDR3: CASGAFARVQETQYF. CDR3 in DNA: TGTGCTAGTGGTGCCTTCGCGAGGGTTCAAGAGACCCAGTACTTC. V usage is TRBV12-5 and J usage is TRBJ2-5, with a tentative D call TRBD2 (5 bases). Germline V CDR1 and CDR2: LGHNT, FRNRAP. This CDR3 is built from 15 residues. The germline V and J ends were trimmed by 5 bases and 2 bases, with 15 bases remaining between them.

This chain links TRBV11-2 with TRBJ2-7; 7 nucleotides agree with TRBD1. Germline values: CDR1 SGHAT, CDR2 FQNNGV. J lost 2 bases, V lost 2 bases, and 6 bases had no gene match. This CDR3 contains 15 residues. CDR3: CASSLTPGQPYEQYF. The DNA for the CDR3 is TGTGCCAGCAGCTTAACGCCGGGACAGCCCTACGAGCAGTACTTC.

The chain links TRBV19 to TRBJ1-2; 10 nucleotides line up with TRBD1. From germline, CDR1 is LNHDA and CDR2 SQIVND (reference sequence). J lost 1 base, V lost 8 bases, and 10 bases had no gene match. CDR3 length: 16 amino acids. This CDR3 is CASRNPGTGVNYGYTF. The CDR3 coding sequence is TGTGCCAGTCGTAACCCAGGGACAGGGGTTAACTATGGCTACACCTTC.

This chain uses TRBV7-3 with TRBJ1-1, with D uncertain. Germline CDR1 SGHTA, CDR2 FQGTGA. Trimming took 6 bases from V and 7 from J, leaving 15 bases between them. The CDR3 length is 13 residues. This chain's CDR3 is CASSRTPEGEAFF. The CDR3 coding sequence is TGTGCCAGCAGTCGGACCCCTGAGGGTGAAGCTTTCTTT.

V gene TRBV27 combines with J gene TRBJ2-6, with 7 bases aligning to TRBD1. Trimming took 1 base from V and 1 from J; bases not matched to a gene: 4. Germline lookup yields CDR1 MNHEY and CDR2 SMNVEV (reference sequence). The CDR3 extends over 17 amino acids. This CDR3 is CASSLWGTASGANVLTF. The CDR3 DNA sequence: TGTGCCAGCAGTTTATGGGGGACAGCATCTGGGGCCAACGTCCTGACTTTC.

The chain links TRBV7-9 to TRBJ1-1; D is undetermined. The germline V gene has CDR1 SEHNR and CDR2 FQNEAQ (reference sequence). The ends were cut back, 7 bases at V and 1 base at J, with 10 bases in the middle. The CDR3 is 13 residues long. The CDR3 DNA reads TGTGCCAGCACCCGCGGGCCGAACACTGAAGCTTTCTTT. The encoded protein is CASTRGPNTEAFF.

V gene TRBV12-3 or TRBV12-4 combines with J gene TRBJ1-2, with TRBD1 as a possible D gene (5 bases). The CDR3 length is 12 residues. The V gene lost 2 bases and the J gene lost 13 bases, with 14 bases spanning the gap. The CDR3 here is CASSLLGGVSTF. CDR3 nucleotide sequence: TGTGCCAGCAGTTTACTGGGGGGGGTTAGCACCTTC.

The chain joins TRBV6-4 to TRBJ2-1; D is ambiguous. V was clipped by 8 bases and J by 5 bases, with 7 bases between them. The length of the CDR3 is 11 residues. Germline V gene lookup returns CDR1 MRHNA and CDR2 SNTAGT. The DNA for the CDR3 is TGTGCCAGCCCCTTCCACAATGAGCAGTTCTTC. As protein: CASPFHNEQFF.

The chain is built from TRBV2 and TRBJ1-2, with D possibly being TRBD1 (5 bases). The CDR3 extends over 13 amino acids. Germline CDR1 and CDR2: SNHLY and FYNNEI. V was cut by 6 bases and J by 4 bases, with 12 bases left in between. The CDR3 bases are TGTGCCAGCAGAGGGGCGAGCCCCTATGGCTACACCTTC. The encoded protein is CASRGASPYGYTF. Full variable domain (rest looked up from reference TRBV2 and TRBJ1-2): EPEVTQTPSHQVTQMGQEVILRCVPISNHLYFYWYRQILGQKVEFLVSFYNNEISEKSEIFDDQFSVERPDGSNFTLKIRSTKLEDSAMYFCASRGASPYGYTFGSGTRLTVV.

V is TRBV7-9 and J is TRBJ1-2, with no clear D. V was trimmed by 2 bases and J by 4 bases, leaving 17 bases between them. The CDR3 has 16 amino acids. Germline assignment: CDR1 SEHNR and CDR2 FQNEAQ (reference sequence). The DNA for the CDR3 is TGTGCCAGCAGCTTAATGTCTCGCAGAATCTCCTATGGCTACACCTTC. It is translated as CASSLMSRRISYGYTF.